This TCR beta chain was sequenced for a study of T cell changes during pregnancy in multiple sclerosis. The repertoire was sequenced with immunoSEQ multiplex PCR; TCRdb's copy has only in-frame clones and lacks some. The table lists tens of thousands of clones, 85% to 95% of them singletons. There are 18 residues in the CDR3. Germline CDR1 SEHNR, CDR2 FQNEAQ (reference sequence). Trimming took 4 bases from V and 2 from J, leaving 22 bases between them. Sequenced here: peripheral blood, sampled in the third trimester of pregnancy. The TCR comes from a female donor in good health, enrolled as a control in a pregnancy study. The V call is TRBV7-9, the J call TRBJ2-3; the D gene is possibly TRBD2 (5 bases). The CDR3 here is CASSSREGGGAATDTQYF. The CDR3 DNA sequence: TGTGCCAGCAGCTCCCGCGAGGGCGGAGGAGCTGCCACAGATACGCAGTATTTT.